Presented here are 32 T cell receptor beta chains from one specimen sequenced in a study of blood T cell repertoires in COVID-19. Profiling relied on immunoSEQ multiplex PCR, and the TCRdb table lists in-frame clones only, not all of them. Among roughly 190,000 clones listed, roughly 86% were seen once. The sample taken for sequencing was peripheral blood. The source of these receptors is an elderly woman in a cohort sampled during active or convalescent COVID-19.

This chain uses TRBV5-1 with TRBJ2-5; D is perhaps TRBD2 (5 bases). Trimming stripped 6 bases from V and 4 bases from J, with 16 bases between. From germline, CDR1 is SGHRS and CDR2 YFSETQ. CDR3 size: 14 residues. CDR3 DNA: TGCGCCAGCATGGGTTCTTGGGCGGGAGAGACCCAGTACTTC. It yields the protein CASMGSWAGETQYF.

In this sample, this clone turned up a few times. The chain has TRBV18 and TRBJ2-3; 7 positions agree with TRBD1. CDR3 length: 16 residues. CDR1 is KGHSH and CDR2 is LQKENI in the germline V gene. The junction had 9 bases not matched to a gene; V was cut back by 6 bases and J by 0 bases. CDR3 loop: CASSSTGEPSTDTQYF. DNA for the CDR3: TGTGCCAGCTCCTCAACAGGGGAACCTAGCACAGATACGCAGTATTTT.

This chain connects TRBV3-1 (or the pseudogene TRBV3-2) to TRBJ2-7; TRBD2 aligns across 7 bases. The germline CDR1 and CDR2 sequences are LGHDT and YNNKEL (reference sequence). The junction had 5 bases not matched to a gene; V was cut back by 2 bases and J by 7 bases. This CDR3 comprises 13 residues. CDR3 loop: CASSQTTSPEQYF. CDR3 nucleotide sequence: TGTGCCAGCAGCCAAACGACTAGCCCTGAGCAGTACTTC.

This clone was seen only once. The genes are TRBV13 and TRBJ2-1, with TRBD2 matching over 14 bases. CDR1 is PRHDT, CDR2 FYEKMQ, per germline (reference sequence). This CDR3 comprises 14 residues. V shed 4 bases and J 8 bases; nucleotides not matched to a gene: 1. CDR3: CASSSGLAGDEQFF. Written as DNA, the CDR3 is TGTGCCAGCAGCTCGGGACTAGCGGGAGATGAGCAGTTCTTC.

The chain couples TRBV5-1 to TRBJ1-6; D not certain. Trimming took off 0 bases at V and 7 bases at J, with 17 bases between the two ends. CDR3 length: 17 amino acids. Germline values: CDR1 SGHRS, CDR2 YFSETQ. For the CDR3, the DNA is TGCGCCAGCAGCTTGGCTTTGGAGGCCAAAGGGAATTCACCCCTCCACTTT. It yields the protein CASSLALEAKGNSPLHF.

The DNA of the CDR3 is TGTGCCAGCAGCTTGAGGACAGGGAACACTGAAGCTTTCTTT. Encoded protein: CASSLRTGNTEAFF. The rearrangement uses TRBV5-4 and TRBJ1-1; TRBD1 aligns across 7 bases. Per germline, CDR1 SGHNT and CDR2 YYREEE (reference sequence). The CDR3 contains 14 residues. V was clipped by 1 base and J by 1 base; unmatched bases: 1.

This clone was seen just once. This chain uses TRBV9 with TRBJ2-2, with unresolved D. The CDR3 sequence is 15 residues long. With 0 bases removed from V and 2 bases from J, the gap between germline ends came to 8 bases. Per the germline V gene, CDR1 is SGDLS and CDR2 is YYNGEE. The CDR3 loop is CASSVEDTNTGELFF. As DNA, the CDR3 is TGTGCCAGCAGCGTAGAAGACACAAACACCGGGGAGCTGTTTTTT. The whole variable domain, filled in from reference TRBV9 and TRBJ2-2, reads DSGVTQTPKHLITATGQRVTLRCSPRSGDLSVYWYQQSLDQGLQFLIQYYNGEERAKGNILERFSAQQFPDLHSELNLSSLELGDSALYFCASSVEDTNTGELFFGEGSRLTVL.

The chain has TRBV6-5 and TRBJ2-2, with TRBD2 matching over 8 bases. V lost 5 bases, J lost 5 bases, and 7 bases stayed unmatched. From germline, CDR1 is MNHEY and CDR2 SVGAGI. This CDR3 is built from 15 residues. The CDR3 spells CASSPGLVVTGELFF. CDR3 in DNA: TGTGCCAGCAGTCCGGGACTAGTAGTAACCGGGGAGCTGTTTTTT.

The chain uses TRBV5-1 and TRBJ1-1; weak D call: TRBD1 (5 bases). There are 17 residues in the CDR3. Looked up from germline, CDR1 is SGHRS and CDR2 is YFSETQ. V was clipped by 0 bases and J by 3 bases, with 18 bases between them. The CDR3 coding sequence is TGCGCCAGCAGCTTGGCCCCGCAGGGAAGGAGGGACACTGAAGCTTTCTTT. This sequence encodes CASSLAPQGRRDTEAFF. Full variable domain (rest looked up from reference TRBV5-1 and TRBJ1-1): KAGVTQTPRYLIKTRGQQVTLSCSPISGHRSVSWYQQTPGQGLQFLFEYFSETQRNKGNFPGRFSGRQFSNSRSEMNVSTLELGDSALYLCASSLAPQGRRDTEAFFGQGTRLTVV.

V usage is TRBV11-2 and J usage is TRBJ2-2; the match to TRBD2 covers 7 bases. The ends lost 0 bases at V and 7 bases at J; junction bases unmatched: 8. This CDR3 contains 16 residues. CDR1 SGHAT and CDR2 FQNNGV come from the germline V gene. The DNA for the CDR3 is TGTGCCAGCAGCTTAGATTTTCAGGAGCGGGGCGGGGAGCTGTTTTTT. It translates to CASSLDFQERGGELFF.

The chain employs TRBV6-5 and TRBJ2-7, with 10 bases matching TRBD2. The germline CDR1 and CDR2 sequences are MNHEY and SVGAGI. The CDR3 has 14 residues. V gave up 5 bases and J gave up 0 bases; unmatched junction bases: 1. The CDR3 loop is CASSPSGSSYEQYV. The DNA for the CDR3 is TGTGCCAGCAGTCCTAGCGGGAGCTCCTACGAGCAGTACGTC.

DNA for the CDR3: TGCGCCAGCAGCCAAGACGGGAGGGACAACAATGAGCAGTTCTTC. Translated: CASSQDGRDNNEQFF. The chain carries TRBV4-3 and TRBJ2-1, with 8 positions matching TRBD2. V lost 0 bases, J lost 5 bases, and 3 bases stayed unmatched. CDR1 LGHNA and CDR2 YSLEER come from the germline V gene. The CDR3 runs 15 residues.

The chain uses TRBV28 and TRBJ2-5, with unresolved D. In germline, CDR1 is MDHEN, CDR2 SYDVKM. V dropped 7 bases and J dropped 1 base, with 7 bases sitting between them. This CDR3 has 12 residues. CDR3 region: CASMRSQETQYF. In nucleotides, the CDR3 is TGTGCCAGCATGCGTTCCCAAGAGACCCAGTACTTC. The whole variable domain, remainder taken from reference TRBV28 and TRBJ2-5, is DVKVTQSSRYLVKRTGEKVFLECVQDMDHENMFWYRQDPGLGLRLIYFSYDVKMKEKGDIPEGYSVSREKKERFSLILESASTNQTSMYLCASMRSQETQYFGPGTRLLVL.

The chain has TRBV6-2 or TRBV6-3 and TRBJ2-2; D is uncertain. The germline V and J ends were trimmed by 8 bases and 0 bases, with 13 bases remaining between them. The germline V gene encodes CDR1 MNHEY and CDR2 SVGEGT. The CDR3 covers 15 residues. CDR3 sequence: CASRPTLANTGELFF. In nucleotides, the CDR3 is TGTGCCAGCCGCCCTACTCTCGCGAACACCGGGGAGCTGTTTTTT.

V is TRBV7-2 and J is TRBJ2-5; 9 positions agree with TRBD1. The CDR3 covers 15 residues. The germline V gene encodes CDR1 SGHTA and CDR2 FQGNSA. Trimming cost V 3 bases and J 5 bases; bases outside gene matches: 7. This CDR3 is CASSFSDRGGETQYF. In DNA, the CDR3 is TGTGCCAGCAGCTTCTCGGACAGGGGAGGGGAGACCCAGTACTTC.

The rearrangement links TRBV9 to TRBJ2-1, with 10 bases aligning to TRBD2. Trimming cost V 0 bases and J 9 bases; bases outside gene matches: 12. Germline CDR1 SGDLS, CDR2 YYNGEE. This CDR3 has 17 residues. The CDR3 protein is CASSVAYGGLAPGEQFF. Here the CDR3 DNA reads TGTGCCAGCAGCGTAGCCTACGGGGGACTAGCGCCTGGTGAGCAGTTCTTC.

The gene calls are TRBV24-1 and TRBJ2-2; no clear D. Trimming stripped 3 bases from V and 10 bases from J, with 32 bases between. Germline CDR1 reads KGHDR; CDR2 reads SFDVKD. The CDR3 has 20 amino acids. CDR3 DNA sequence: TGTGCCACCAGTGATCAACCCCCTGTTGGCGACATACCGACCGTGGAGGAGCTGTTTTTT. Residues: CATSDQPPVGDIPTVEELFF.

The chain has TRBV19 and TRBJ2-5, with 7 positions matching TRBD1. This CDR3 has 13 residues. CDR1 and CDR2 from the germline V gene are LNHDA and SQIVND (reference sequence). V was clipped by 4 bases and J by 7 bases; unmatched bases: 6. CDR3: CASSRDRESTQYF. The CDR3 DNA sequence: TGTGCCAGTAGTAGGGACAGAGAGTCGACCCAGTACTTC.

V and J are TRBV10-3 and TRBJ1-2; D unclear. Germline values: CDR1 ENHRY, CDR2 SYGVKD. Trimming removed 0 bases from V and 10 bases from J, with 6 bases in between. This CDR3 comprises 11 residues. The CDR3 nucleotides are TGTGCCATCAGTGAGTCTTTTATCTACACCTTC. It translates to CAISESFIYTF.

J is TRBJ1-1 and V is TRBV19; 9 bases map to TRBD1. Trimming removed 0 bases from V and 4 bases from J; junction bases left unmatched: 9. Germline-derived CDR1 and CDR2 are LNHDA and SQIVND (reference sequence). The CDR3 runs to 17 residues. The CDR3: CASSIDAGTGLGTEAFF. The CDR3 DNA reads TGTGCCAGTAGTATAGATGCCGGGACAGGGTTGGGCACTGAAGCTTTCTTT. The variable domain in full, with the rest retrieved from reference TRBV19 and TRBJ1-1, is DGGITQSPKYLFRKEGQNVTLSCEQNLNHDAMYWYRQDPGQGLRLIYYSQIVNDFQKGDIAEGYSVSREKKESFPLTVTSAQKNPTAFYLCASSIDAGTGLGTEAFFGQGTRLTVV.

DNA of the CDR3: TGTGCCAGCAGTGTTGCGGGGCTGGGCGAGCAGTACTTC. Translation: CASSVAGLGEQYF. The genes are TRBV2 and TRBJ2-7; a weak D match, TRBD2 (6 bases). Germline lookup yields CDR1 SNHLY and CDR2 FYNNEI. This CDR3 is built from 13 residues. Trimming removed 4 bases from V and 6 bases from J, with 13 bases in between.

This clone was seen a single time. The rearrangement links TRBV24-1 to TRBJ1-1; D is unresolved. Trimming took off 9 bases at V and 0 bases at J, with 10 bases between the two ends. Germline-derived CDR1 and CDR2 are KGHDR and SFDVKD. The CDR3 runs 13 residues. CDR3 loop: CATDDNLNTEAFF. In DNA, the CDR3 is TGTGCCACCGACGACAATCTGAACACTGAAGCTTTCTTT.

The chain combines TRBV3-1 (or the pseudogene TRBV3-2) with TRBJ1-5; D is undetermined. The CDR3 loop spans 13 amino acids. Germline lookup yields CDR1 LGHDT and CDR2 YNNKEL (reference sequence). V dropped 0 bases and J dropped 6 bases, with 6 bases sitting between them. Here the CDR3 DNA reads TGTGCCAGCAGCCAAGATAGAGCTCAGCCCCAGCATTTT. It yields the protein CASSQDRAQPQHF.

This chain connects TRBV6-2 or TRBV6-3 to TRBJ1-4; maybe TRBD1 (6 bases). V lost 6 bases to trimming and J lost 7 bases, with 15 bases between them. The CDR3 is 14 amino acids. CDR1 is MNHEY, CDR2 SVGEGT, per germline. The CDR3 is CASSPTGLGEKLFF. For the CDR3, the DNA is TGTGCCAGCAGCCCTACAGGGCTGGGTGAAAAACTGTTTTTT.

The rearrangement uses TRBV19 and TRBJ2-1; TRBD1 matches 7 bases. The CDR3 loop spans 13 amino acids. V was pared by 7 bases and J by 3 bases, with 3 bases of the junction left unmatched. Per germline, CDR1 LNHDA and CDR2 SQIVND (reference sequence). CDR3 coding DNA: TGTGCCAGTATGGACAGGCTCTACAATGAGCAGTTCTTC. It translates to CASMDRLYNEQFF.

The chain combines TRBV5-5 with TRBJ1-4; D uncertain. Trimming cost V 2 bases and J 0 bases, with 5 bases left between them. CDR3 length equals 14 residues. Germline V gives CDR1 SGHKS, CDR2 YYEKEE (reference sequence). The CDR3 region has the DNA TGTGCCAGCAGCTTCCGGGCAACTAATGAAAAACTGTTTTTT. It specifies CASSFRATNEKLFF.

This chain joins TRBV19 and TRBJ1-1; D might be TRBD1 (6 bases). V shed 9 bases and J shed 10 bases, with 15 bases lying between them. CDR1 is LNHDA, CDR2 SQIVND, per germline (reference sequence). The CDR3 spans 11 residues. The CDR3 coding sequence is TGTGCCAGCGAACAGGGATGGACAGCTTTCTTT. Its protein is CASEQGWTAFF.

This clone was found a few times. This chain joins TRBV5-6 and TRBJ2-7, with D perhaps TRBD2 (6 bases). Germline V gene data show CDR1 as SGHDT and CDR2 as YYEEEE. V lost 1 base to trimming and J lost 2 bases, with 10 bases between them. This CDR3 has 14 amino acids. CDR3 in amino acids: CASSLFGGTYEQYV. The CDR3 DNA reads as TGTGCCAGCAGCTTGTTTGGCGGGACCTACGAGCAGTACGTC.

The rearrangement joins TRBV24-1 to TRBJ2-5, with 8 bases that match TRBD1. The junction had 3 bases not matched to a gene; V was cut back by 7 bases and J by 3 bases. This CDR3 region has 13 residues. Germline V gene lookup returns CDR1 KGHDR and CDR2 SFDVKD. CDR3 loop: CATRTTGEETQYF. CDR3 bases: TGTGCCACCAGGACGACAGGGGAAGAGACCCAGTACTTC.

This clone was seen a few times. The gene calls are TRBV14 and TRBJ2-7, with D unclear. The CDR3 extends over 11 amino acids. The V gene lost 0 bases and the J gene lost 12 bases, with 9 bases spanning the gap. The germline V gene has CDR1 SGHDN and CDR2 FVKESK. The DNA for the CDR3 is TGTGCCAGCAGCCAAGAGATTCGAGTGTACTTC. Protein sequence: CASSQEIRVYF.

CDR3 coding DNA: TGTGCCAGCACATGGACAGGGGCGGGTAACACTGAAGCTTTCTTT. Its translation: CASTWTGAGNTEAFF. V usage is TRBV5-4 and J usage is TRBJ1-1; TRBD1 matches 9 bases. This CDR3 spans 15 amino acids. Germline V gives CDR1 SGHNT, CDR2 YYREEE (reference sequence). V was clipped by 6 bases and J by 2 bases; unmatched bases: 8.

CDR3 protein: CASSPWTGINTGELFF. The CDR3 DNA follows: TGCGCCAGCAGCCCCTGGACAGGGATAAACACCGGGGAGCTGTTTTTT. The chain recombines TRBV4-1 with TRBJ2-2; 8 bases align to TRBD1. CDR1 is MGHRA and CDR2 is YSYEKL in the germline V gene. CDR3 size: 16 residues. Trimming removed 4 bases from V and 2 bases from J; junction bases left unmatched: 6.